The source of this TCR beta chain is a study of tumor and adjacent non-tumor tissue in lung cancer. Findings and caveats of the study: Compared with tumor, normal lung showed significantly lower TCR diversity.

From germline, CDR1 is SGHAT and CDR2 FQNNGV. The CDR3 length is 14 residues, termini included. A word on this clonotype: The target antigen is unknown. Without the conserved terminal phenylalanine or tryptophan, this CDR3 likely stems from a read error. Because the CDR3's place on the DNA is in doubt, the DNA is left out and the CDR3 is given as listed by TCRdb.

This sample's RNA came from whole unsorted tissue. More than 3 cm separated this lung sample from the edge of the tumor. Chemotherapy-naive patients with new lung cancer underwent thoracic surgery in China, August–late 2014. TCRbeta libraries were built with three rounds of nested PCR, modified from ARM-PCR. From the multiplex PCR reads, TCRdb called clonotypes with MiXCR, one entry per CDR3 protein. The data contain 98,000 or so distinct CDR3 sequences, more than 80% of them singletons. The sample comprised distant non-tumor lung tissue. The chain uses TRBV11-2 and TRBJ2-1; the D call TRBD1 from the table was never checked on the DNA. This sequence originates from a man between 60 and 70 years old with small cell lung cancer. The CDR3 here is CANSLEAGLVEQSL.